This paragraph covers one T cell receptor beta chain sequence. Its cognate antigen is unknown. This sample was taken from a study of PD-L1 blockade in urothelial cancer. For the study at large: Median blood clonality was 0.080, with more than 75,000 unique TCRs.

TCR analog templates of synthetic origin were spiked into each PCR. Only in-frame clones appear in the TCRdb table, and some are missing; sequencing was by immunoSEQ multiplex PCR. The table has tens of thousands of clones, roughly 82% seen once; the top ten hold almost 7%. V shed 4 bases and J 5 bases; nucleotides not matched to a gene: 3. CDR1 and CDR2 (germline): SNHLY, FYNNEI. The CDR3 sequence is 15 residues long. Findings and limits, study-wide: Pretreatment TCR clonality in blood under the median foretold superior survival. Enhanced expansion of tumor-associated blood clones at 3 weeks characterized durable-benefit patients.

As to time point: pretreatment peripheral blood. This chain connects TRBV2 to TRBJ2-2; 11 bases match TRBD1. The material sequenced was PBMCs, taken around atezolizumab (anti-PD-L1) treatment. This receptor was obtained from a man aged 55 to 69 with urothelial cancer. The CDR3 DNA follows: TGTGCCAGCAGTGCCGGGACAGGGGGAACCGGGGAGCTGTTTTTT. Translating it yields CASSAGTGGTGELFF.